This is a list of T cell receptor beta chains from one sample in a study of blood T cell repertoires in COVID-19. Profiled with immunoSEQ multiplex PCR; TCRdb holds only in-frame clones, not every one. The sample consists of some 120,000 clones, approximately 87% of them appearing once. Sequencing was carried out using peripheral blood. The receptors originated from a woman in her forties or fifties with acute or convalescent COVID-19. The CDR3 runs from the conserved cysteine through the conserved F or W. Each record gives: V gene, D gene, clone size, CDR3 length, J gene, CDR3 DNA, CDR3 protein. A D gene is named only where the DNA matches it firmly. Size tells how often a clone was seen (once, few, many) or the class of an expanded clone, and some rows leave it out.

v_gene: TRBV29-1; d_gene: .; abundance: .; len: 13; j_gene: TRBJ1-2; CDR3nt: TGCAGCGTTTACTTAGGGCAGGGTAGTGGCTACACCTTC; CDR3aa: CSVYLGQGSGYTF
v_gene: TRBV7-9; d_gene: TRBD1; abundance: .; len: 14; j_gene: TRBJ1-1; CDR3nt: TGTGCCAGCAGCCCCCCTCGGTCACTGACAGGGGCTTTCTTT; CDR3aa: CASSPPRSLTGAFF
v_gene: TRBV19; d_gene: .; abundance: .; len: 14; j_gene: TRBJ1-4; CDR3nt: TGTGCCAGTGGCCGGCTAGCCAATAATGAAAAACTGTTTTTT; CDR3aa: CASGRLANNEKLFF
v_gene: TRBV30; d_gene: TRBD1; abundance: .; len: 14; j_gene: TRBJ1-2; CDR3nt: TGTGCCTGGAGCGGGACAGGGGGCGCGTCCGGCTACACCTTC; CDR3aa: CAWSGTGGASGYTF
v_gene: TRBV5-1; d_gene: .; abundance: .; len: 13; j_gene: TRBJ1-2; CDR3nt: TGCGCCAGCAGCTTGGGTACAGCAGATGGCTACACCTTC; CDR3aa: CASSLGTADGYTF
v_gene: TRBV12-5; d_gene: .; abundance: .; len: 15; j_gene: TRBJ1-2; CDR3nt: TGTGCTAGTGGTTTCAGCCCAGGGCTCCTTTGGGGCTACACCTTC; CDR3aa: CASGFSPGLLWGYTF
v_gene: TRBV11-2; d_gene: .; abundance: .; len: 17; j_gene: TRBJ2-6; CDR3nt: TGTGCCAGCAGCACCCCGTTGGCAGGTGGTGGGGCCAACGTCCTGACTTTC; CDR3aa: CASSTPLAGGGANVLTF
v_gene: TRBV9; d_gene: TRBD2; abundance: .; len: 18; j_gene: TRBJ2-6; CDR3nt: TGTGCCAGCAGCGTAGATAGCGGGGGGCTCTCTGGGGCCAACGTCCTGACTTTC; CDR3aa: CASSVDSGGLSGANVLTF
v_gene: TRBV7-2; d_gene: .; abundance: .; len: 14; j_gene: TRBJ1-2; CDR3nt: TGTGCCAGCAGCTTAATAGTCGGGGGCTATGGCTACACCTTC; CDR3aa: CASSLIVGGYGYTF
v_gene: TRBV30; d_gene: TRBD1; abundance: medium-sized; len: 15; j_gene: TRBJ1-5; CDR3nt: TGTGCCTGGAGTACCGGGACAGGGGAATATCAGCCCCAGCATTTT; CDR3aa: CAWSTGTGEYQPQHF
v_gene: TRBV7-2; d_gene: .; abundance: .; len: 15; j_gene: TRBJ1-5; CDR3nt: TGTGCCAGCAGCCAGACAGTAAATAGCAATCAGCCCCAGCATTTT; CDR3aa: CASSQTVNSNQPQHF
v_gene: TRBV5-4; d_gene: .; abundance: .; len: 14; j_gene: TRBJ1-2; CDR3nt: TGTGCCAGCAGCTTGAGGGCAGGGGACTATGGCTACACCTTC; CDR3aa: CASSLRAGDYGYTF
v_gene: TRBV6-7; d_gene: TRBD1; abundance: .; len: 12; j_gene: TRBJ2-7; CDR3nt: TGTGCCACACCGGACAGGGGGTACGAGCAGTACTTC; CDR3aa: CATPDRGYEQYF
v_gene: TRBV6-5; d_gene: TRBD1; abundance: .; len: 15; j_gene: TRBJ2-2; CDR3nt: TGTGCCAGCACTACCCGGGACAGTCGGCACGGGGAGCTGTTTTTT; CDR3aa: CASTTRDSRHGELFF
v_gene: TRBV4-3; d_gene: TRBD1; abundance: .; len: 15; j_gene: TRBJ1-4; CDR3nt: TGCGCCAGCAGCCAAGGCGGACAGGGGGATGAAAAACTGTTTTTT; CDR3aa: CASSQGGQGDEKLFF
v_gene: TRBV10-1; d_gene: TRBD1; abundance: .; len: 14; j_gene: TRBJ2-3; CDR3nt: TGCGCCAGCAGTGACGGGACAGGCACAGATACGCAGTATTTT; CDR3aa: CASSDGTGTDTQYF
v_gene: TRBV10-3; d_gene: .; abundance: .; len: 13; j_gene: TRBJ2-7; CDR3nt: TGTGCCATTAGGGGGCGGGAGGCGTACGAGCAGTACTTC; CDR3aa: CAIRGREAYEQYF
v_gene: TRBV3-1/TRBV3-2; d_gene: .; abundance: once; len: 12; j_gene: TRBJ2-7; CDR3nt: TGTGCCAGCAGCCACGCGGGGCGGGAGCAGTACTTC; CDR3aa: CASSHAGREQYF
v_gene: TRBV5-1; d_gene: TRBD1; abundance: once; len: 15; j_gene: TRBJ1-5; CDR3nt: TGCGCCAGCAGTCCACAGGGGGCAGCAGGTCAGCCCCAGCATTTT; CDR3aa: CASSPQGAAGQPQHF
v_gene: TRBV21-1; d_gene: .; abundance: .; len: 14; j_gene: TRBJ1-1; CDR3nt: TGTGCCAGCAGCTATCAGCGGAAGAACACTGAAGCTTTCTTT; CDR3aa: CASSYQRKNTEAFF
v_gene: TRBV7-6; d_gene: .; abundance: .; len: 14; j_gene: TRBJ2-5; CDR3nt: TGTGCCAGCAGCCCCGGACTAAACCAAGAGACCCAGTACTTC; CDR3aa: CASSPGLNQETQYF
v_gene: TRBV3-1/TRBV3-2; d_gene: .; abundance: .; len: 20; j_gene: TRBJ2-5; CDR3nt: TGTGCCAGCAGCCAAGATTCTAGTAGGCACAGGGATGGGTACCAAGAGACCCAGTACTTC; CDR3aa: CASSQDSSRHRDGYQETQYF
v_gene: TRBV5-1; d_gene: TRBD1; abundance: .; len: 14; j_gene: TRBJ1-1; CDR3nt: TGCGCCAGCAGCCAAGACAGGGGAGGGACTGAAGCTTTCTTT; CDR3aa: CASSQDRGGTEAFF
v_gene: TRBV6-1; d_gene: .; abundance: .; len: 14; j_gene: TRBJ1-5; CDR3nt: TGTGCCAGCAGTGAACCGGGGAGCAATCAGCCCCAGCATTTT; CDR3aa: CASSEPGSNQPQHF
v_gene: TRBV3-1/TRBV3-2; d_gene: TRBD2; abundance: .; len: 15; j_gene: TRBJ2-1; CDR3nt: TGTGCCAGCAGCCTGACTAGCGGGGGGTGGGGTGAGCAGTTCTTC; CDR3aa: CASSLTSGGWGEQFF
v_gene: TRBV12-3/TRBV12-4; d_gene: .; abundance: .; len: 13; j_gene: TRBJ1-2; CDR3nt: TGTGCCAGCACCTTGGACTGGCAAAGGAACTACACCTTC; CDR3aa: CASTLDWQRNYTF
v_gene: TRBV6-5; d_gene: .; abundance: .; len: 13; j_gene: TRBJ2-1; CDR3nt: TGTGCCAGCAGTTACTCGAGCGACAATGAGCAGTTCTTC; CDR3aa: CASSYSSDNEQFF
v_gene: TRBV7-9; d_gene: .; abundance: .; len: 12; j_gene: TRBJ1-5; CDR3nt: TGTGCCAGCAGACGGGAGAATCAGCCCCAGCATTTT; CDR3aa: CASRRENQPQHF
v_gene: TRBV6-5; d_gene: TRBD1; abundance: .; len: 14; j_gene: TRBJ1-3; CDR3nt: TGTGCCAGCCACCGACAGGGAGCTGGAAACACCATATATTTT; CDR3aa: CASHRQGAGNTIYF
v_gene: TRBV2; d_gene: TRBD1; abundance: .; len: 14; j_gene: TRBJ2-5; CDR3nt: TGTGCCAGCAGTCACAGGGGGTGGGAGGAGACCCAGTACTTC; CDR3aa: CASSHRGWEETQYF
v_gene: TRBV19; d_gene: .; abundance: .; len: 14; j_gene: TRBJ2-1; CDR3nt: TGTGCCAGTAGTAGCGGTAGCTCCTACAATGAGCAGTTCTTC; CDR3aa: CASSSGSSYNEQFF
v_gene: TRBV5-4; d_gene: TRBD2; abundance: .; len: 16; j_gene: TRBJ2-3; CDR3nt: TGTGCCAGCAGCACCGGGACTAGCGGGGCCACAGATACGCAGTATTTT; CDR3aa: CASSTGTSGATDTQYF
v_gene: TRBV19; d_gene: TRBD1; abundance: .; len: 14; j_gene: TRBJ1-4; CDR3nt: TGTGCCAGTAGTACCCGACAGGGGTATGAAAAACTGTTTTTT; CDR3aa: CASSTRQGYEKLFF
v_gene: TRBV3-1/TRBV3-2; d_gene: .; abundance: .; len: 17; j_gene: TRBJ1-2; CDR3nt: TGTGCCAGCAGCCTCCCCTCCGCAGGCCCCCCGCTCTATGGCTACACCTTC; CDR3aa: CASSLPSAGPPLYGYTF
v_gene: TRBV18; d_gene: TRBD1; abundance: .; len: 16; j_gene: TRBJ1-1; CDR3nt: TGTGCCAGCTCTCGCTATGCGGGACAGGGGGACACTGAAGCTTTCTTT; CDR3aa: CASSRYAGQGDTEAFF
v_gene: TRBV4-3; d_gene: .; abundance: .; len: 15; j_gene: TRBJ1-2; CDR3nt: TGCGCCAGCAGCCCCGACAAGGGTGCGGGCTATGGCTACACCTTC; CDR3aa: CASSPDKGAGYGYTF
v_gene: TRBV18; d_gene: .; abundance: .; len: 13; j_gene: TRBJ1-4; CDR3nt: TGTGCCAGCTCACCAAGGGAGGAGGAAAAACTGTTTTTT; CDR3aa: CASSPREEEKLFF
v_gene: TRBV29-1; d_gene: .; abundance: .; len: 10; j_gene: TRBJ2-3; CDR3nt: TGCAGCGCGGCCCAGGATACGCAGTATTTT; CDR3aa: CSAAQDTQYF
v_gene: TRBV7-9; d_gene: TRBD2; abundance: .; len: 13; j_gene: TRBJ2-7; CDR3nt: TGTGCCACCGCGAGCGGGACTACCTACGAGCAGTACTTC; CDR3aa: CATASGTTYEQYF
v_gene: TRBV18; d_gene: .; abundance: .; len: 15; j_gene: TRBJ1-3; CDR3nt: TGTGCCAGCTCACCCGGGACAATCTCTGGAAACACCATATATTTT; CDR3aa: CASSPGTISGNTIYF
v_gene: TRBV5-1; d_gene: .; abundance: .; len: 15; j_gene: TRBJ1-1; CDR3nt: TGCGCCAGCAGCTTGGCCCCAGGGGTAGGCACTGAAGCTTTCTTT; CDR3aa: CASSLAPGVGTEAFF
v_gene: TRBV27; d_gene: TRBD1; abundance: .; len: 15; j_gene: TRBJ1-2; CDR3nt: TGTGCCAGCAGTTTAGACGAGACAGGGTTTAAAGGCTACACCTTC; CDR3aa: CASSLDETGFKGYTF
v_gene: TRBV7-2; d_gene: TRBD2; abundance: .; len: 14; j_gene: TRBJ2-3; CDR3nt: TGTGCCAGCAGCGAAAGGACTAGCGGGAATACGCAGTATTTT; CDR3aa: CASSERTSGNTQYF
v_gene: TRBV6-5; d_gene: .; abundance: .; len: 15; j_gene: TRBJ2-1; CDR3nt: TGTGCCAGCAGTTTATCAGGGGCATCCTACAATGAGCAGTTCTTC; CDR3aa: CASSLSGASYNEQFF
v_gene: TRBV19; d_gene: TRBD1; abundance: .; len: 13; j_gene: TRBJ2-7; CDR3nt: TGTGCCAGTAGGGACAGGGCCTCCTACGAGCAGTACTTC; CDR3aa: CASRDRASYEQYF
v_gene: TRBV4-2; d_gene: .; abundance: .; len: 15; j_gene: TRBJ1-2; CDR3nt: TGTGCCAGCAGCCAAGATCCAACAGTCTCGGGAGGCTACACCTTC; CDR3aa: CASSQDPTVSGGYTF
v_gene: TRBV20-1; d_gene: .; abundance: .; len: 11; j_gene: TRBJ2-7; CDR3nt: TGCAGTGCTAGCCGGGGAGGCGAGCAGTACTTC; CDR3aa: CSASRGGEQYF
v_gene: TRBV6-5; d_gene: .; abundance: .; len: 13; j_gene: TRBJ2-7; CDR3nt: TGTGCCAGCAGTTACTTGGGGACAAAGGAGCAGTACTTC; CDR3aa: CASSYLGTKEQYF
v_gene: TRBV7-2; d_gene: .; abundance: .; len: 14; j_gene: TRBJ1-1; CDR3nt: TGTGCCAGCAACAAGGGGAGGGCGAACACTGAAGCTTTCTTT; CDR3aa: CASNKGRANTEAFF
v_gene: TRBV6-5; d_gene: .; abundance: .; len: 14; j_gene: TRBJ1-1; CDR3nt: TGTGCCAGCACCCCACAGGGCTCCAACACTGAAGCTTTCTTT; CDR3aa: CASTPQGSNTEAFF
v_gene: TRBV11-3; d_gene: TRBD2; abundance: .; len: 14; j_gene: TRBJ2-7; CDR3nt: TGTGCCAGCAGCTTACTAGCGGGTGCCTACGAGCAGTACTTC; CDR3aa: CASSLLAGAYEQYF
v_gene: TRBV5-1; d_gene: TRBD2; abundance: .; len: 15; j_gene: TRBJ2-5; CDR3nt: TGCGCCAGCAGCTTCCCTCTAGCGGGGGAAGAGACCCAGTACTTC; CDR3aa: CASSFPLAGEETQYF
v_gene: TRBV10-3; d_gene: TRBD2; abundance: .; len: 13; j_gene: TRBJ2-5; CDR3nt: TGTGCCATCAAGAGCGGGGGGGAAGAGACCCAGTACTTC; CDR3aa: CAIKSGGEETQYF
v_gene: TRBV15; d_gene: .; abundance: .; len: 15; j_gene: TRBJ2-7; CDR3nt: TGTGCCACCAGCAGAGATCAGGGGGGAGCGAACGAGCAGTACTTC; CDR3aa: CATSRDQGGANEQYF
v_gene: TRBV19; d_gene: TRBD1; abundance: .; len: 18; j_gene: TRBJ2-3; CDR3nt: TGTGCCAGTAGTACTCCCTCACCGGGACAGGGGGCCCAAGATACGCAGTATTTT; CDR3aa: CASSTPSPGQGAQDTQYF